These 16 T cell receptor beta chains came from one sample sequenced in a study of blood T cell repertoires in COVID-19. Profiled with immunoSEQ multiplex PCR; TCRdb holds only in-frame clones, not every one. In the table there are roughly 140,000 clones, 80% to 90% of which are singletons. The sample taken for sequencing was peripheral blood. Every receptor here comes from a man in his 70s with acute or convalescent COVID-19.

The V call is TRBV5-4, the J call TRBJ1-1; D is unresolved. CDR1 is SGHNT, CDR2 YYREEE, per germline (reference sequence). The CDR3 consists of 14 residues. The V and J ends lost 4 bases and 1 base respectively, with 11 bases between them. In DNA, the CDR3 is TGTGCCAGCAGCCTTCCCCGACAGAACACTGAAGCTTTCTTT. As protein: CASSLPRQNTEAFF. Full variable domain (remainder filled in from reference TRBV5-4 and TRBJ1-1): ETGVTQSPTHLIKTRGQQVTLRCSSQSGHNTVSWYQQALGQGPQFIFQYYREEENGRGNFPPRFSGLQFPNYSSELNVNALELDDSALYLCASSLPRQNTEAFFGQGTRLTVV.

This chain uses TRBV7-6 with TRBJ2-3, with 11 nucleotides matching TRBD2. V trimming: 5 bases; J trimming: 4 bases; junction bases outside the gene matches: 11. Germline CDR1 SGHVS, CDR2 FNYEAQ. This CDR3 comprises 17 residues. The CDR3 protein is CASSQPASGRSADTQYF. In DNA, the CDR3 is TGTGCCAGCAGCCAACCCGCTAGCGGGAGGTCAGCAGATACGCAGTATTTT.

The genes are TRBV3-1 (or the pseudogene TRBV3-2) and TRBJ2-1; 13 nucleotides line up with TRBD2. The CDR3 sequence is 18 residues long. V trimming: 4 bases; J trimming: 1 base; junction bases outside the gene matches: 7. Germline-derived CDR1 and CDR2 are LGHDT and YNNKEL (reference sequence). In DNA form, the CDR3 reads TGTGCCAGCAGCCCCTCGGGACTAGCGGGAAAGTCCTACAATGAGCAGTTCTTC. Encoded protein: CASSPSGLAGKSYNEQFF.

The CDR3 region has the DNA TGCGCCAGCAGCTTGTTTCCGGGAGAAGAGACCCAGTACTTC. As protein: CASSLFPGEETQYF. The V and J genes are TRBV5-1 and TRBJ2-5; tentative D call: TRBD2 (6 bases). V lost 1 base and J 3 bases, leaving 10 bases between the germline ends. The CDR3 totals 14 residues. The germline CDR1 and CDR2 sequences are SGHRS and YFSETQ.

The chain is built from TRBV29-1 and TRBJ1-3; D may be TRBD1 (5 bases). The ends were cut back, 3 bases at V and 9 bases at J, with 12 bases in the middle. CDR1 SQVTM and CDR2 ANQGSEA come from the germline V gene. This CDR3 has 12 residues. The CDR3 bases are TGCAGCGTTGAGGGAGGGACTGGCACCATATATTTT. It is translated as CSVEGGTGTIYF.

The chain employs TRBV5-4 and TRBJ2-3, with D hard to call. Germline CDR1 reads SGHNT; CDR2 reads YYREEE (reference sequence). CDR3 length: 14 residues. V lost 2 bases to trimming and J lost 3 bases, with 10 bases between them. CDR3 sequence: CASSFRPGTDTQYF. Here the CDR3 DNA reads TGTGCCAGCAGCTTTCGACCCGGGACAGATACGCAGTATTTT.

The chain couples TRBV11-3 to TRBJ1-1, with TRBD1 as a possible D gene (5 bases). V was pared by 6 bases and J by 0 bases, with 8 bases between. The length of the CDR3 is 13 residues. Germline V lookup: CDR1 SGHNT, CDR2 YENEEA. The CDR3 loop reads CASSPRVNTEAFF. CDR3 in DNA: TGTGCCAGCAGTCCCAGGGTGAACACTGAAGCTTTCTTT. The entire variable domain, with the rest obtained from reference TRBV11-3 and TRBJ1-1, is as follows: EAGVVQSPRYKIIEKKQPVAFWCNPISGHNTLYWYLQNLGQGPELLIRYENEEAVDDSQLPKDRFSAERLKGVDSTLKIQPAELGDSAVYLCASSPRVNTEAFFGQGTRLTVV.

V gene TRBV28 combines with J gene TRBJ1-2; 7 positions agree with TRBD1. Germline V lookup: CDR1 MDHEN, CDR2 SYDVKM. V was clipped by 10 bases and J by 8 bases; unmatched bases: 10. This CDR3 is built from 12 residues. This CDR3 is CAIGTGALGYTF. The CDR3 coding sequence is TGTGCCATCGGAACAGGGGCATTAGGCTACACCTTC.

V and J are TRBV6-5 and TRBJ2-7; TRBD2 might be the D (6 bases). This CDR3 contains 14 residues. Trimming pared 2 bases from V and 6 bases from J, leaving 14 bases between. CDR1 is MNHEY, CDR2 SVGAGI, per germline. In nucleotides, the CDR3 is TGTGCCAGCAGTTACGGGCCTATGGGACTCGAGCAGTACTTC. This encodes CASSYGPMGLEQYF.

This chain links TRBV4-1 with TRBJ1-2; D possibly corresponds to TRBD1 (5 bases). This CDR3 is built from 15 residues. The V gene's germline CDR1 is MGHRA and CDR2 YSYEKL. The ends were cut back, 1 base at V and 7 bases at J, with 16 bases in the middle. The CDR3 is CASSQGDRQLLGYTF. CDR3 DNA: TGCGCCAGCAGCCAAGGTGATAGACAGCTCCTTGGCTACACCTTC.

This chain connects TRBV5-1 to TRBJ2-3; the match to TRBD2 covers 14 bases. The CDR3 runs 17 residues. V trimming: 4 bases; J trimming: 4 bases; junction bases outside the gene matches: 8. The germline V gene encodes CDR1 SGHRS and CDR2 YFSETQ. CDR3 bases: TGCGCCAGCAGCCGCTCGGGGACTAGCGGGAGTGCAGATACGCAGTATTTT. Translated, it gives CASSRSGTSGSADTQYF.

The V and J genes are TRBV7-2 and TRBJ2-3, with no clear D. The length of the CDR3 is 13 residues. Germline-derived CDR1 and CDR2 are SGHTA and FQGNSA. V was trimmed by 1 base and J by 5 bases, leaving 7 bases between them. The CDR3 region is CASSLGAGDTQYF. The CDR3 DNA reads TGTGCCAGCAGCTTAGGGGCCGGAGATACGCAGTATTTT.

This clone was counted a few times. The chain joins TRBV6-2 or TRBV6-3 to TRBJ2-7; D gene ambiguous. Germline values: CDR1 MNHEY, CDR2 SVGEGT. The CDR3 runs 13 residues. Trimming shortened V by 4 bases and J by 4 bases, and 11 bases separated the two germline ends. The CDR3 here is CASSWNREYEQYF. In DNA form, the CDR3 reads TGTGCCAGCAGTTGGAACAGAGAGTACGAGCAGTACTTC.

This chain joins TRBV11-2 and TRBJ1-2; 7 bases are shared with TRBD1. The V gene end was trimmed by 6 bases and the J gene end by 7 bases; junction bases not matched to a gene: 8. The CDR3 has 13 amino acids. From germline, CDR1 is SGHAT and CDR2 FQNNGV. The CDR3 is CASRLTGAGGYTF. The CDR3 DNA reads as TGTGCCAGCAGACTAACAGGGGCCGGTGGCTACACCTTC. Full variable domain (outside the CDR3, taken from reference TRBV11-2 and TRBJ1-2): EAGVAQSPRYKIIEKRQSVAFWCNPISGHATLYWYQQILGQGPKLLIQFQNNGVVDDSQLPKDRFSAERLKGVDSTLKIQPAKLEDSAVYLCASRLTGAGGYTFGSGTRLTVV.

In DNA form, the CDR3 reads TGTGCCATCAGGGGGGAGGCAGATACGCAGTATTTT. Protein sequence: CAIRGEADTQYF. The chain is built from TRBV10-3 and TRBJ2-3; possibly TRBD2 for D (6 bases). The CDR3 has 12 residues. Germline-derived CDR1 and CDR2 are ENHRY and SYGVKD. V dropped 6 bases and J dropped 4 bases, with 8 bases sitting between them.

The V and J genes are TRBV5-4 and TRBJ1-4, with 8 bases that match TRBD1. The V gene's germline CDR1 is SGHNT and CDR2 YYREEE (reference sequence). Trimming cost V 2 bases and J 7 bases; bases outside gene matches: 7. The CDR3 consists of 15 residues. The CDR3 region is CASSFRGQGGEKLFF. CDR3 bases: TGTGCCAGCAGCTTCAGGGGGCAAGGGGGTGAAAAACTGTTTTTT. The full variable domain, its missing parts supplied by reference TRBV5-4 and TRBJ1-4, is ETGVTQSPTHLIKTRGQQVTLRCSSQSGHNTVSWYQQALGQGPQFIFQYYREEENGRGNFPPRFSGLQFPNYSSELNVNALELDDSALYLCASSFRGQGGEKLFFGSGTQLSVL.